The following is a T cell receptor (beta chain) sequence with its context. This clone has only one observation. Its antigen specificity is not known. No base quality information exists; no much larger clone differs at one position. The immunoSEQ Assay was used to sequence TCRbeta CDR3 regions. After extraction, genomic DNA underwent amplification by bias-controlled multiplex PCR, followed by high-throughput sequencing. Turning to the authors' computational methods: To quantify the absolute abundance of every unique TCRbeta CDR3 region, sequences were collapsed and filtered. Usable DNA was measured by amplifying reference genes present in all nucleated cells, and TCRbeta template counts were normalized to that usable DNA to estimate T cell fraction. Repertoire TCRs were annotated as SARS-CoV-2-specific when V gene, CDR3 amino acid sequence and J gene were exactly matched to a known reactive TCR set. The reference SARS-CoV-2 TCR set was obtained from MIRA and was filtered for enrichment in COVID-19-positive ImmuneCODE repertoires, whereby public or cross-reactive TCRs were removed. Using the MIRA antigens, annotated TCRs were further analysed by specific ORF or by position within an ORF. Depth was the summed frequency of annotated unique rearrangements, while breadth was defined as annotated unique rearrangements over total unique productive rearrangements. TCR breadth was compared between groups using two-sided Wilcoxon rank-sum tests. TCRdb stores this immuneACCESS table with in-frame sequences only. Part of the clones is absent; in the studies checked, under half of the shortfall reflects unresolved V genes, and no reason is known for the rest. That table gives V, J and clone size, and the DNA gave D and trimming. This sample has approximately 150,000 clones in its table, and 86% of those were observed once. About 5% of the sample is held by the ten biggest clonotypes.

The time point tag for this specimen amounts to: individuals recovered from natural SARS-CoV-2 infection. The source of the sample is a study of Ad26.COV2.S vaccination and SARS-CoV-2 variants (dated by TCRdb to the early 2020s). Study-wide context: TCRbeta repertoire sequencing was used to assess the specificity and breadth of SARS-CoV-2-reactive T cell receptors after Ad26.COV2.S vaccination. The TCR-sequenced set comprised roughly 30 samples: 19 Ad26.COV2.S vaccine recipients, 5 placebo recipients and 8 SARS-CoV-2 convalescent individuals.

From a lookup of the germline V gene, CDR1 and CDR2 are MDHEN and SYDVKM. The CDR3 goes from the cysteine to the phenylalanine over 15 residues. Just CDR3 DNA is preserved here, 45 bases in frame from base 1. At the junction V is shortened by 5 bases and J by 4 bases, with 15 bases in between. What the work shows at the level of the full study, not this receptor alone: The authors noted that the TCR breadth and depth analyses may have underestimated total T cell responses. Substantial breadth of spike-specific CD8+ and CD4+ T cell responses was reported after vaccination. Vaccine and placebo recipients had comparable non-spike TCR breadth, which fits with the vaccine containing only spike. Higher spike-specific TCR breadth was observed in Ad26.COV2.S recipients than in placebo recipients (P = 0.0014).

The sequences come from peripheral blood, collected after recovery from COVID-19. This receptor was identified in a human donor who had recovered from COVID-19. The chain links TRBV28 with TRBJ1-3, with a tentative D gene TRBD1 over 5 matching bases. In nucleotides, the sequence is TGTGCCAGCAGTCCAGTTGGGGGTCTCGGAAACACCATATATTTT. This encodes CASSPVGGLGNTIYF. This CDR3, with the reference TRBV28 and TRBJ1-3 proteins standing in past its ends, gives the full variable domain DVKVTQSSRYLVKRTGEKVFLECVQDMDHENMFWYRQDPGLGLRLIYFSYDVKMKEKGDIPEGYSVSREKKERFSLILESASTNQTSMYLCASSPVGGLGNTIYFGEGSWLTVV.